The rows below give T cell receptor beta chains drawn from one sample of a study of post-analysis software for immune sequencing data. TCRdb reanalysed the PCR reads using MiXCR and keeps one entry per CDR3 protein. The sample carries 650,000 to 850,000 distinct CDR3 sequences, roughly 50% recorded once. Sequenced: blood. The source of these receptors is a girl aged 10 to 17 with multiple sclerosis. Each CDR3 is given with its conserved first and last residue. Fields, in order: clone size, J gene, V gene, D gene, CDR3 protein, CDR3 DNA. A D gene is named only where the DNA matches it firmly. Size is stated for part of the rows, as once, few or many counts, or as a class when the clone is expanded.

few,TRBJ2-7,TRBV4-3,TRBD2,CASSQESLAGGPYEQYF,TGCGCCAGCAGCCAAGAGTCCCTAGCGGGAGGGCCCTACGAGCAGTACTTC
few,TRBJ2-7,TRBV10-3,.,CAIKPGPLTYEQYF,TGTGCCATCAAACCGGGACCCTTAACCTACGAGCAGTACTTC
.,TRBJ1-2,TRBV29-1,.,CSVERGSGYTF,TGCAGCGTTGAACGGGGGAGTGGCTACACCTTC
few,TRBJ1-2,TRBV5-1,.,CASRAEYGYTF,TGCGCCAGCAGGGCGGAATATGGCTACACCTTC
.,TRBJ1-2,TRBV20-1,TRBD1,CSADPRTGPLLNGYTF,TGCAGTGCAGACCCCAGGACAGGGCCCCTACTAAATGGCTACACCTTC
few,TRBJ1-1,TRBV5-1,.,CASTPRGVMNTEAFF,TGCGCCAGCACCCCCCGTGGGGTGATGAACACTGAAGCTTTCTTT
.,TRBJ1-6,TRBV28,.,CASSLSSPLHF,TGTGCCAGCAGTTTGTCTTCACCCCTCCACTTT
.,TRBJ1-6,TRBV30,.,CAWSPRFSPLHF,TGTGCCTGGAGTCCCAGGTTTTCACCCCTCCACTTT
.,TRBJ2-5,TRBV11-2,.,CASSLEISVGETQYF,TGTGCCAGCAGCTTAGAGATCAGTGTCGGAGAGACCCAGTACTTC
.,TRBJ2-7,TRBV2,.,CASSGLSQMGGGYEQYF,TGTGCCAGCAGTGGTTTATCCCAAATGGGAGGCGGGTACGAGCAGTACTTC
.,TRBJ2-7,TRBV12-3/TRBV12-4,.,CASSLGLKASLYEQYF,TGTGCCAGCAGTCTCGGGCTAAAGGCTTCCTTATACGAGCAGTACTTC
.,TRBJ2-1,TRBV7-9,TRBD2,CTSSSPTSGIVQFF,TGTACCAGCAGCTCACCGACTAGCGGGATCGTACAGTTCTTC